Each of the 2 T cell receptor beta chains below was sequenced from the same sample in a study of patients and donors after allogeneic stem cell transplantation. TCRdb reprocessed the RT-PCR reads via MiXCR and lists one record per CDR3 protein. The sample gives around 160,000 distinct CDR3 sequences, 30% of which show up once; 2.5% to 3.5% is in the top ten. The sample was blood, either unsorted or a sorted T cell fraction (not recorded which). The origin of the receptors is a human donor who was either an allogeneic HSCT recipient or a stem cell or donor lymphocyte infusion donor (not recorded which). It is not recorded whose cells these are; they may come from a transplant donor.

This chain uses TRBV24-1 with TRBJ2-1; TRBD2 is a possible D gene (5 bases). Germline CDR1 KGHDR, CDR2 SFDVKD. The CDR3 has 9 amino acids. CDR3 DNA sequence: TGTGCAAGCGCGGGTGAGCAGTTCTTC. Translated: CASAGEQFF.

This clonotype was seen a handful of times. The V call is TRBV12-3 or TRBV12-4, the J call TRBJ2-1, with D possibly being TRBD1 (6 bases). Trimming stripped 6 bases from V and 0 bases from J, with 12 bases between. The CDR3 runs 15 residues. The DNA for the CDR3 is TGTGCCAGCAGCCGACAGGAGAGCTCCTACAATGAGCAGTTCTTC. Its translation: CASSRQESSYNEQFF.